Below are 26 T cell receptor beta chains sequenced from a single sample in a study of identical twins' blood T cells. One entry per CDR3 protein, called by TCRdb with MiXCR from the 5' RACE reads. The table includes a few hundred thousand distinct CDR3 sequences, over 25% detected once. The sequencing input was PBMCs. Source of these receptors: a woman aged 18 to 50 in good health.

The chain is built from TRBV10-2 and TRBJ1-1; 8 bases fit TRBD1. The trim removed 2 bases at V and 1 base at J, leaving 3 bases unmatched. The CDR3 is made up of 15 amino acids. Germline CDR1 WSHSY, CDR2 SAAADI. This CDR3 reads CASSEGDRWNTEAFF. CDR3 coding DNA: TGCGCCAGCAGTGAGGGGGACAGGTGGAACACTGAAGCTTTCTTT.

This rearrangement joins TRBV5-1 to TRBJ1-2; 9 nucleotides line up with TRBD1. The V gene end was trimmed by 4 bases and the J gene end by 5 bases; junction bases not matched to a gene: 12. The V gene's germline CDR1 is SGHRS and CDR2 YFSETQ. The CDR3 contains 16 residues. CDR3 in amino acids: CASSPLPLDRGYGYTF. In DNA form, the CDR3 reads TGCGCCAGCAGCCCACTCCCCTTGGACAGGGGATATGGCTACACCTTC. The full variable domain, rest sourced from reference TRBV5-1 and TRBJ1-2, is KAGVTQTPRYLIKTRGQQVTLSCSPISGHRSVSWYQQTPGQGLQFLFEYFSETQRNKGNFPGRFSGRQFSNSRSEMNVSTLELGDSALYLCASSPLPLDRGYGYTFGSGTRLTVV.

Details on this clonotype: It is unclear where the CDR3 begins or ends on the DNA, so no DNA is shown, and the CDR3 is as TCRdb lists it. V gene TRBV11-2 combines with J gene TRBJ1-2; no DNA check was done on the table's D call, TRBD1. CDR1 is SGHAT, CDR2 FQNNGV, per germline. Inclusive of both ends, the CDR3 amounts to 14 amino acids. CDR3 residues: CASSLYARVGVGTF.

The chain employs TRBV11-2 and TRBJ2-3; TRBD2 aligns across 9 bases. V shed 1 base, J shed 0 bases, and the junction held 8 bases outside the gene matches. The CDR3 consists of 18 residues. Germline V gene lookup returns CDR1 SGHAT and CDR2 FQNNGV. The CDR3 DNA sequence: TGTGCCAGCAGCTTAGGGCTAGCGGGGAGATCTAGCACAGATACGCAGTATTTT. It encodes CASSLGLAGRSSTDTQYF.

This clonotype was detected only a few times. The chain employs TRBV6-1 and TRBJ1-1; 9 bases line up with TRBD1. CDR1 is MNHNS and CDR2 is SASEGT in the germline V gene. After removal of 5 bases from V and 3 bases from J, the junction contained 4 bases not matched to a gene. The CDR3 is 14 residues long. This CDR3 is CASSQRDRDTEAFF. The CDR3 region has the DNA TGTGCCAGCAGTCAAAGGGACAGGGACACTGAAGCTTTCTTT.

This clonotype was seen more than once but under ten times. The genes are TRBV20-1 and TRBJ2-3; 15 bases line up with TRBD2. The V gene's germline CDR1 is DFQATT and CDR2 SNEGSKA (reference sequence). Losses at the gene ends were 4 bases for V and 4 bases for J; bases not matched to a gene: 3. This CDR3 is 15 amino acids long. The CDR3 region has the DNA TGCAGTGCTACCGGACTAGCGGGGGGGTCAGATACGCAGTATTTT. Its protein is CSATGLAGGSDTQYF.

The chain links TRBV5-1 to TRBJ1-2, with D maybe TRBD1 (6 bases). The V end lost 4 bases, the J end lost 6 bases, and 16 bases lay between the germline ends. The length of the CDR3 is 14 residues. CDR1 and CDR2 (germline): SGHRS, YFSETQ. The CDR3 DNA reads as TGCGCCAGCAGCCTTTTAACCCAGGGGAATGGCTACACCTTC. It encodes CASSLLTQGNGYTF.

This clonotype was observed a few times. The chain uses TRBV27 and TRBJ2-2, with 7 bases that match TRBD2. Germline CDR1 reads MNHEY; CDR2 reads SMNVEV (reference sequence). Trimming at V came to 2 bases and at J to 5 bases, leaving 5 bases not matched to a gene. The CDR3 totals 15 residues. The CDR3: CASSLRTSLTGELFF. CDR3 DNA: TGTGCCAGCAGTTTAAGGACTAGTTTAACCGGGGAGCTGTTTTTT.

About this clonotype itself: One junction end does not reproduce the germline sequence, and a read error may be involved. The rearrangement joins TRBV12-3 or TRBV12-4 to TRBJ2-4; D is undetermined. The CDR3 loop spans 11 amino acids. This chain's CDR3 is CAGSLGPYSHF. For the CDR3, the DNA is TGTGCCGGCAGTTTAGGGCCCTATTCGCACTTC.

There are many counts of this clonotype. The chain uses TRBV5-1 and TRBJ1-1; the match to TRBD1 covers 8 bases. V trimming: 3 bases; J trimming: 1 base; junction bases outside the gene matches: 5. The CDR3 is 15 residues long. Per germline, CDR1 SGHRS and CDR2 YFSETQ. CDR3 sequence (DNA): TGCGCCAGCAGCTACGGACAGGGTCCGAACACTGAAGCTTTCTTT. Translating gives CASSYGQGPNTEAFF.

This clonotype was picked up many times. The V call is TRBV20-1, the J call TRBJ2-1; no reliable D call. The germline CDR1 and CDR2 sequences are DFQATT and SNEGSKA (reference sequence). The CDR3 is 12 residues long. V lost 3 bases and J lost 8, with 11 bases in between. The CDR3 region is CSASTNKDEQFF. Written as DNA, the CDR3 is TGCAGTGCTAGTACTAATAAAGATGAGCAGTTCTTC.

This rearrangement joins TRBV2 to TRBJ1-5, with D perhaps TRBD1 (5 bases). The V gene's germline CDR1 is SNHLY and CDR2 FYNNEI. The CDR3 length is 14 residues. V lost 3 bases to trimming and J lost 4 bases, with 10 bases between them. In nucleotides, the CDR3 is TGTGCCAGCAGTGACTCGGGGGATAATCAGCCCCAGCATTTT. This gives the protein CASSDSGDNQPQHF.

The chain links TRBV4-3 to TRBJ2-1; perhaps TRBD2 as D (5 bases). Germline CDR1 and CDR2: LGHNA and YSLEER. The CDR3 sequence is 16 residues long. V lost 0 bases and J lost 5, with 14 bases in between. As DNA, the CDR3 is TGCGCCAGCAGCCAAGAACCTCCACCGGGGAACAATGAGCAGTTCTTC. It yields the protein CASSQEPPPGNNEQFF.

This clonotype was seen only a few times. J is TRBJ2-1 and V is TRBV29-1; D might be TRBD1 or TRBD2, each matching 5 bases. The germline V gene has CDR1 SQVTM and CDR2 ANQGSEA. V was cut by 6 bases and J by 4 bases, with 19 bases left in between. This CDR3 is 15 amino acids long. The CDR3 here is CSVRGTPADYNEQFF. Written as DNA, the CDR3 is TGCAGCGTCCGAGGGACCCCGGCGGATTACAATGAGCAGTTCTTC.

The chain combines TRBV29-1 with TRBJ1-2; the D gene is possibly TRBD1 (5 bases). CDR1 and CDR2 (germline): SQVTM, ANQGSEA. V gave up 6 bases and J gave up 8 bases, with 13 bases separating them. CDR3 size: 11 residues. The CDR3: CSVRGVSGYTF. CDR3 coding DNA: TGCAGCGTCAGAGGGGTTTCCGGCTACACCTTC.

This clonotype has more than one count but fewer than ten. The CDR3 nucleotides are TGCAGTGCTAGAGATCCCAGACAGAGCCGTGGCTACACCTTC. Encoded protein: CSARDPRQSRGYTF. The chain carries TRBV20-1 and TRBJ1-2, with D maybe TRBD1 (5 bases). The V gene's germline CDR1 is DFQATT and CDR2 SNEGSKA (reference sequence). The CDR3 is 14 amino acids. V was shortened by 0 bases and J by 7 bases, with 15 bases between the two germline ends.

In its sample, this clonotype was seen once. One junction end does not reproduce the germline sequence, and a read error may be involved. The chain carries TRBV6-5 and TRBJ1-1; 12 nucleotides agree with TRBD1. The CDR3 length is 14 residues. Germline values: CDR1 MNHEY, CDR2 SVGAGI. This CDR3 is CAGSQPGQGAGAFF. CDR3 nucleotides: TGTGCCGGCAGCCAGCCGGGACAGGGGGCGGGGGCTTTCTTT.

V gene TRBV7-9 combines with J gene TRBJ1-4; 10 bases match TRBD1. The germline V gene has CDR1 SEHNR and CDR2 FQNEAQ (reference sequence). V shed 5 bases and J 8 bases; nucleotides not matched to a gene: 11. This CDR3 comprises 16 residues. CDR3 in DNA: TGTGCCAGCAGCCTCATTAGGGGGACAGGGGACGAAAAACTGTTTTTT. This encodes CASSLIRGTGDEKLFF.

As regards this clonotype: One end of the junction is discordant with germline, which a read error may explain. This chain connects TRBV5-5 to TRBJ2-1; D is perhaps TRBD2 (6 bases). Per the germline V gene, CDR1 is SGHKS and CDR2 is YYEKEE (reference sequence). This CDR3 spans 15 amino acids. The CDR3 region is CTSSATLTSLDEQFF. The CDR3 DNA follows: TGTACCAGCAGCGCAACGCTTACTAGCCTCGATGAGCAGTTCTTC.

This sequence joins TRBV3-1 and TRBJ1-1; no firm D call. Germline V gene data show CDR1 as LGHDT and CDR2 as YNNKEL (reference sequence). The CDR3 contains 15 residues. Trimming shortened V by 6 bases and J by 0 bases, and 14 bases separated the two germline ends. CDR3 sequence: CASRPVGRMNTEAFF. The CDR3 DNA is TGTGCCAGCAGACCAGTCGGGCGGATGAACACTGAAGCTTTCTTT.

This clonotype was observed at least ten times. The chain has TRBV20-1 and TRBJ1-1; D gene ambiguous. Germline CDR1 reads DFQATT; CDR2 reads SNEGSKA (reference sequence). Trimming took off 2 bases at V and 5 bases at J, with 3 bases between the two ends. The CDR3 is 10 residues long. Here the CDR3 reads CSARRTEAFF. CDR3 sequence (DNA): TGCAGTGCTAGAAGGACTGAAGCTTTCTTT.

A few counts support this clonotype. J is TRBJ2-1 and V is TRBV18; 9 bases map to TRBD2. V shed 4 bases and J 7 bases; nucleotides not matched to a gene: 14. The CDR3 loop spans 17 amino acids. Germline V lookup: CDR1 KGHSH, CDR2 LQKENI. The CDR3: CASSRDAPSGVRNEQFF. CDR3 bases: TGTGCCAGCTCACGGGACGCCCCTAGCGGGGTCAGGAATGAGCAGTTCTTC. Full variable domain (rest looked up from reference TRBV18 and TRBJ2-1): NAGVMQNPRHLVRRRGQEARLRCSPMKGHSHVYWYRQLPEEGLKFMVYLQKENIIDESGMPKERFSAEFPKEGPSILRIQQVVRGDSAAYFCASSRDAPSGVRNEQFFGPGTRLTVL.

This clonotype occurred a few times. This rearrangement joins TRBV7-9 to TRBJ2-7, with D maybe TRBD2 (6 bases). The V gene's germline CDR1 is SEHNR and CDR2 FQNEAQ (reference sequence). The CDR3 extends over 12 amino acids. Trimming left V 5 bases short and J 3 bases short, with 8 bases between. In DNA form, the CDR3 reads TGTGCCAGCAGCCCGGACTACTACGAGCAGTACTTC. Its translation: CASSPDYYEQYF.

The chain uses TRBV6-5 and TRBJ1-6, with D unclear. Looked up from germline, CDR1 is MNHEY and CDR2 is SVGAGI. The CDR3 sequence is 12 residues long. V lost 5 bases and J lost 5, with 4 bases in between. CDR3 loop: CASSQHNSPLHF. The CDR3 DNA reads TGTGCCAGCAGTCAGCATAATTCACCCCTCCACTTT.

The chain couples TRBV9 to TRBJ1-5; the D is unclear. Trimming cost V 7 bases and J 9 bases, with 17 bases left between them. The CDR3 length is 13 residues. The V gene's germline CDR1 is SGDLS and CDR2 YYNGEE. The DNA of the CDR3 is TGTGCCAGCTCTACCGGTTTTGGTCGGCCCCAGCATTTT. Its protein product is CASSTGFGRPQHF.

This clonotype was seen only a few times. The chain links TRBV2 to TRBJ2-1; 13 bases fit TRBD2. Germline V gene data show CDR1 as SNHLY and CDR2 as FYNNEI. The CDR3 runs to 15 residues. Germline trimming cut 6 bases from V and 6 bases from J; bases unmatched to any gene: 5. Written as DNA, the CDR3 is TGTGCCAGCAGCGGGACTAGCGGGATTTTCAATGAGCAGTTCTTC. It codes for CASSGTSGIFNEQFF.